Sequencing of this T cell receptor beta chain was carried out in a study of graft-versus-host responses after intestinal transplantation. Sequencing used immunoSEQ multiplex PCR; TCRdb keeps in-frame clones, though not all of them. The sample lists about 6,100 clones; approximately 91% were seen once. Germline trimming cut 2 bases from V and 4 bases from J; bases unmatched to any gene: 7. CDR1 and CDR2 from the germline V gene are LGHNA and YNFKEQ. The CDR3 is 15 residues long. J is TRBJ2-5 and V is TRBV4-2, with 7 bases identical to TRBD1. This clonotype originated in a human patient who received an intestinal transplant, so some T cells may come from the graft donor. Material: PBMCs, obtained nearly 85 days after transplant. The CDR3 is CASSQPDRDGETQYF. CDR3 coding DNA: TGTGCCAGCAGCCAACCCGACAGGGACGGAGAGACCCAGTACTTC.